These T cell receptor beta chains were read from a single sample in a study of T-cell memory formation after mild COVID-19. TCRdb itself ran the 5' RACE reads through MiXCR, one entry per CDR3 protein. The repertoire holds roughly 80,000 distinct CDR3 sequences, with roughly 23% as singletons. The source material was PBMCs or a T cell subset sorted from them (not recorded which). These TCRs come from a man younger than 35 who had mild COVID-19 (a few samples of this study predate the infection). Cell type and time point are not known. Each CDR3 is given with its conserved first and last residue. D genes are given only for firm matches.

CDR3	D	V	J
CAISDGTSGGDTQYF	TRBD2	TRBV10-3	TRBJ2-3
CSVEVADYEQYF	NA	TRBV29-1	TRBJ2-7
CASSLYPGANTGELFF	NA	TRBV5-1	TRBJ2-2
CASSPGLADNTGELFF	TRBD2	TRBV4-2	TRBJ2-2
CASSPRQVFTEAFF	NA	TRBV3-1	TRBJ1-1
CASSLYSGNTIYF	NA	TRBV7-2	TRBJ1-3
CASSYSTEQFF	NA	TRBV6-2/TRBV6-3	TRBJ2-1
CSARDWAHPNTEAFF	NA	TRBV20-1	TRBJ1-1
CASTADNSPLHF	NA	TRBV7-9	TRBJ1-6
CASNYNSPLHF	NA	TRBV6-2/TRBV6-3	TRBJ1-6
CASSLHGPSADLHF	NA	TRBV4-1	TRBJ1-6
CASSVVSGSYNEQFF	NA	TRBV9	TRBJ2-1
CASSQDIVSGQETQYF	NA	TRBV4-3	TRBJ2-5
CASSEWDRGEASEKLFF	TRBD1	TRBV7-2	TRBJ1-4